The 31 T cell receptor beta chains listed next were all sequenced from one sample in a study of T cells in Graves' hyperthyroidism and ophthalmopathy. RNA transcripts yielded amplified TCR beta CDR3 regions. A set of HTBI primers served as the primers for a first-round RT-PCR of the TCR CDR3. MiXCR, applied by TCRdb to the multiplex PCR reads, yields one record per CDR3 protein. The repertoire includes about 400,000 distinct CDR3 sequences, roughly 13% of them detected once, and around 9.2% sits in the top ten. Input material: blood. All receptors derive from a woman under 30 with Graves' hyperthyroidism.

This clonotype was counted many times. This rearrangement joins TRBV28 to TRBJ1-4; TRBD1 matches 8 bases. CDR1 MDHEN and CDR2 SYDVKM come from the germline V gene. The junction had 3 bases not matched to a gene; V was cut back by 7 bases and J by 2 bases. The length of the CDR3 is 14 residues. CDR3 sequence (DNA): TGTGCCAGCACTCAGGGGGCGACTAATGAAAAACTGTTTTTT. Translated: CASTQGATNEKLFF.

This clonotype was seen many times. The chain recombines TRBV20-1 with TRBJ2-3; 8 bases map to TRBD1. Losses at the gene ends were 7 bases for V and 2 bases for J; bases not matched to a gene: 5. This CDR3 is 13 amino acids long. Germline V gene lookup returns CDR1 DFQATT and CDR2 SNEGSKA (reference sequence). The CDR3 bases are TGCAGTGGGGCAGGGGGCCACACAGATACGCAGTATTTT. This encodes CSGAGGHTDTQYF.

The chain is built from TRBV4-1 and TRBJ1-2; possibly TRBD1 for D (5 bases). The V end was cut by 0 bases, the J end by 4 bases, with 15 bases between. In germline, CDR1 is MGHRA, CDR2 YSYEKL. This CDR3 spans 16 amino acids. The chain's CDR3 is CASSQDREGMGYGYTF. The CDR3 DNA reads TGCGCCAGCAGCCAAGATCGCGAGGGGATGGGCTATGGCTACACCTTC.

In this sample, this clonotype turned up many times. The chain has TRBV6-1 and TRBJ1-2; D is perhaps TRBD1 (5 bases). The germline CDR1 and CDR2 sequences are MNHNS and SASEGT. Trimming cost V 7 bases and J 8 bases, with 23 bases left between them. This CDR3 is 15 amino acids long. This CDR3 is CASKLGDGPARGYTF. CDR3 sequence (DNA): TGTGCCAGCAAACTAGGGGACGGACCTGCTCGGGGCTACACCTTC.

The sample holds many counts of this clonotype. The chain is built from TRBV24-1 and TRBJ1-2, with D tentatively TRBD1 (6 bases). V was trimmed by 5 bases and J by 5 bases, leaving 11 bases between them. The CDR3 extends over 13 amino acids. Looked up from germline, CDR1 is KGHDR and CDR2 is SFDVKD. The CDR3 DNA reads TGTGCCACCAGTGGAGCCGGGACATATGGCTACACCTTC. This encodes CATSGAGTYGYTF.

V and J are TRBV12-3 or TRBV12-4 and TRBJ2-3; 7 positions match TRBD1. This CDR3 spans 16 amino acids. V trimming: 5 bases; J trimming: 2 bases; junction bases outside the gene matches: 10. CDR3 residues: CASSNTGVGYTDTQYF. The CDR3 bases are TGTGCCAGCAGTAATACAGGGGTCGGGTACACAGATACGCAGTATTTT.

This clonotype was seen at least ten times. This rearrangement joins TRBV11-2 to TRBJ2-2, with D possibly matching TRBD2 (5 bases). Between the trimmed V and J ends, which lost 1 base and 7 bases, there was a span of 10 bases. The CDR3 is 14 residues long. In germline, CDR1 is SGHAT, CDR2 FQNNGV. The CDR3 nucleotides read TGTGCCAGCAGCTTAGTTAGCGCGGGCGGGGAGCTGTTTTTT. Its protein is CASSLVSAGGELFF.

This clonotype was counted a single time. A much larger clone lies a single base off, so this may be a read error. This sequence joins TRBV7-2 and TRBJ1-1, with D maybe TRBD1 (6 bases). The CDR3 is 15 amino acids. From germline, CDR1 is SGHTA and CDR2 FQGNSA. The DNA of the CDR3 is TGTGCCAGCAGCTTAGCAGCCCAGGGGAACAGTGAAGCTTTCTTT. The encoded protein is CASSLAAQGNSEAFF.

In this sample, this clonotype turned up many times. This sequence joins TRBV6-2 or TRBV6-3 and TRBJ1-2; 7 nucleotides line up with TRBD1. Trimming took 4 bases from V and 6 from J; bases not matched to a gene: 11. This CDR3 has 15 amino acids. Germline V lookup: CDR1 MNHEY, CDR2 SVGEGT. CDR3 sequence reads: CASSFLRDRANGYTF. CDR3 in DNA: TGTGCCAGCAGTTTCCTCCGGGACAGAGCGAATGGCTACACCTTC.

This clonotype was counted ten times or more. The chain carries TRBV6-5 and TRBJ1-3; no firm D call. The CDR3 sequence is 17 residues long. The germline V gene encodes CDR1 MNHEY and CDR2 SVGAGI. V lost 0 bases and J lost 3, with 15 bases in between. This CDR3 is CASSYSISPAGGNTIYF. The DNA of the CDR3 is TGTGCCAGCAGTTACTCGATCAGCCCGGCGGGTGGAAACACCATATATTTT.

In this sample, this clonotype turned up many times. The chain links TRBV28 to TRBJ1-2; possible D gene TRBD1, 5 bases. Germline V gene data show CDR1 as MDHEN and CDR2 as SYDVKM. V gave up 7 bases and J gave up 8 bases, with 20 bases separating them. The CDR3 has 14 amino acids. CDR3 protein: CASIPRGDARGYTF. The CDR3 region has the DNA TGTGCCAGCATCCCGCGGGGGGATGCGCGGGGCTACACCTTC.

The V gene is TRBV20-1, the J gene TRBJ1-4; no clear D gene. V was trimmed by 6 bases and J by 8 bases, leaving 19 bases between them. This CDR3 has 14 residues. From germline, CDR1 is DFQATT and CDR2 SNEGSKA (reference sequence). DNA for the CDR3: TGCAGTGCAGAGGCGACGGGCGGTAACGAAAAACTGTTTTTT. This gives the protein CSAEATGGNEKLFF.

Ten or more counts support this clonotype. The chain recombines TRBV4-1 with TRBJ1-1, with a weak D call TRBD1 (5 bases). Germline CDR1 MGHRA, CDR2 YSYEKL. CDR3 length: 16 residues. V dropped 0 bases and J dropped 4 bases, with 15 bases sitting between them. CDR3 coding DNA: TGCGCCAGCAGCCAAGAAAGGGCCAGGGTGATCACTGAAGCTTTCTTT. Its protein product is CASSQERARVITEAFF.

The rearrangement uses TRBV6-4 and TRBJ2-3; 10 positions agree with TRBD2. J gave up 3 bases and V 8 bases, and 8 bases lay outside the gene matches. The V gene's germline CDR1 is MRHNA and CDR2 SNTAGT. The CDR3 consists of 15 residues. The CDR3 bases are TGTGCCAGCTCCGAGCGGGGGGGCCCAACAGATACGCAGTATTTT. Translation: CASSERGGPTDTQYF.

This clonotype occurred many times. The chain links TRBV11-2 to TRBJ2-4; D gene unclear. The CDR3 consists of 13 residues. In germline, CDR1 is SGHAT, CDR2 FQNNGV. The V and J ends lost 0 bases and 2 bases respectively, with 2 bases between them. The CDR3 DNA reads TGTGCCAGCAGCTTAGAAACCAAAAACATTCAGTACTTC. It is translated as CASSLETKNIQYF.

V is TRBV29-1 and J is TRBJ1-3; D remains unclear. The germline V gene has CDR1 SQVTM and CDR2 ANQGSEA. The CDR3 has 11 amino acids. With 6 bases removed from V and 10 bases from J, the gap between germline ends came to 13 bases. DNA for the CDR3: TGCAGCGTCACCCTCGGTTTAACCATATATTTT. Protein product: CSVTLGLTIYF.

V usage is TRBV7-2 and J usage is TRBJ1-1, with D unclear. V was cut by 1 base and J by 6 bases, with 6 bases left in between. Germline loops: CDR1 SGHTA, CDR2 FQGNSA. The CDR3 runs to 12 residues. CDR3 sequence: CASSLERPEAFF. DNA for the CDR3: TGTGCCAGCAGCTTAGAAAGGCCTGAAGCTTTCTTT.

This clonotype was seen many times. The V and J genes are TRBV12-3 or TRBV12-4 and TRBJ1-2; 8 bases agree with TRBD1. V shed 5 bases, J shed 2 bases, and the junction held 10 bases outside the gene matches. CDR3 size: 16 residues. The CDR3 region has the DNA TGTGCCAGCAGTCTCACAGACAGGGGAGTAAACTATGGCTACACCTTC. It translates to CASSLTDRGVNYGYTF.

The chain is built from TRBV14 and TRBJ1-1; the D is unclear. The CDR3 contains 15 residues. Trimming shortened V by 2 bases and J by 2 bases, and 12 bases separated the two germline ends. The V gene's germline CDR1 is SGHDN and CDR2 FVKESK. The CDR3 here is CASSQMWRGNTEAFF. In nucleotides, the CDR3 is TGTGCCAGCAGCCAAATGTGGCGGGGAAACACTGAAGCTTTCTTT.

This clonotype was counted ten times or more. The chain combines TRBV2 with TRBJ2-4; no firm D call. This CDR3 is built from 15 residues. Trimming left V 6 bases short and J 0 bases short, with 12 bases between. Germline V CDR1 and CDR2: SNHLY, FYNNEI. The CDR3 DNA follows: TGTGCCAGCAGCGAGCAAGACCTAGCCAAAAACATTCAGTACTTC. This gives the protein CASSEQDLAKNIQYF.

This clonotype was seen many times. J is TRBJ2-7 and V is TRBV5-4; tentative D call: TRBD2 (6 bases). The CDR3 extends over 15 amino acids. The V and J ends lost 0 bases and 6 bases respectively, with 16 bases between them. The germline CDR1 and CDR2 sequences are SGHNT and YYREEE (reference sequence). Here the CDR3 DNA reads TGTGCCAGCAGCTTGGCCGGGACTCCGCCTGGCGAGCAGTACTTC. This gives the protein CASSLAGTPPGEQYF.

This clonotype was counted only a few times. A single base separates this from a much larger clone, so it may be a read error. The chain links TRBV28 to TRBJ2-7, with no clear D. V was cut by 1 base and J by 2 bases, with 12 bases left in between. The CDR3 covers 15 residues. The germline gives CDR1 MDHEN, CDR2 SYDVKM. CDR3 DNA: TGTGCCAGCAGTTTATACCAACGGAGAACCTACGAGCAGTACTTC. The encoded protein is CASSLYQRRTYEQYF.

This clonotype was recorded at least ten times. The V gene is TRBV6-5, the J gene TRBJ2-1; 7 bases align to TRBD1. The CDR3 sequence is 15 residues long. CDR1 is MNHEY, CDR2 SVGAGI, per germline. J was trimmed by 3 bases and V by 0 bases; bases with no gene match: 2. The DNA of the CDR3 is TGTGCCAGCAGTTACTCACAGGGGTTCTACAATGAGCAGTTCTTC. Translating gives CASSYSQGFYNEQFF.

This clonotype has a count of ten or more. The chain uses TRBV6-5 and TRBJ2-3; TRBD2 matches 7 bases. This CDR3 is built from 18 residues. Germline V gene sequence: CDR1 MNHEY, CDR2 SVGAGI. V was clipped by 0 bases and J by 2 bases; unmatched bases: 11. DNA for the CDR3: TGTGCCAGCAGTTACTCGAGGAGTTGGGGGGGGATCACAGATACGCAGTATTTT. Its translation is CASSYSRSWGGITDTQYF.

This clonotype was found a few times. J is TRBJ1-6 and V is TRBV19; 7 bases match TRBD1. Germline V lookup: CDR1 LNHDA, CDR2 SQIVND (reference sequence). The V segment lost 3 bases and the J segment 8 bases; nucleotides outside the gene matches: 4. The CDR3 has 14 residues. CDR3 coding DNA: TGTGCCAGTAGTATGCAGGGGGAGGATTCACCCCTCCACTTT. This encodes CASSMQGEDSPLHF.

This clonotype was seen ten or more times. The chain has TRBV28 and TRBJ2-1; 11 bases match TRBD2. The CDR3 totals 17 residues. V was clipped by 3 bases and J by 5 bases; unmatched bases: 9. Germline values: CDR1 MDHEN, CDR2 SYDVKM. CDR3 region: CASSFKRLAGGDNEQFF. CDR3 nucleotide sequence: TGTGCCAGCAGTTTCAAGAGGCTAGCGGGAGGAGACAATGAGCAGTTCTTC.

The table lists this clonotype with many counts. The V and J genes are TRBV7-8 and TRBJ2-1; 8 positions match TRBD1. J lost 5 bases, V lost 4 bases, and 7 bases had no gene match. The CDR3 contains 15 residues. Germline V gene sequence: CDR1 SGHVS, CDR2 FQNEAQ. The DNA for the CDR3 is TGTGCCAGCAGCTCGAGGACAGGGCTAAACAATGAGCAGTTCTTC. This sequence encodes CASSSRTGLNNEQFF. Together with reference TRBV7-8 and TRBJ2-1, the CDR3 gives the full variable domain: GAGVSQSPRYKVAKRGQDVALRCDPISGHVSLFWYQQALGQGPEFLTYFQNEAQLDKSGLPSDRFFAERPEGSVSTLKIQRTQQEDSAVYLCASSSRTGLNNEQFFGPGTRLTVL.

The chain carries TRBV19 and TRBJ1-2; 8 bases are a match to TRBD1. CDR3 length equals 15 residues. Looked up from germline, CDR1 is LNHDA and CDR2 is SQIVND (reference sequence). Trimming removed 3 bases from V and 4 bases from J; junction bases left unmatched: 7. The CDR3 region is CASSMGTGLSYGYTF. DNA of the CDR3: TGTGCCAGTAGTATGGGGACAGGCCTCTCCTATGGCTACACCTTC.

About this clonotype itself: It may be a read error: a sequence one base away is much more abundant. The gene calls are TRBV5-1 and TRBJ2-5, with D perhaps matching TRBD2 (6 bases). The J call may be wrong; the DNA end is better matched by TRBJ2-1. Germline assignment: CDR1 SGHRS and CDR2 YFSETQ. The CDR3 covers 15 residues. The chain's CDR3 is CASSGGRRNQETQFF. The CDR3 coding sequence is TGCGCCAGCAGTGGAGGGCGACGGAACCAAGAGACCCAGTTCTTC.

This clonotype appeared many times. The rearrangement uses TRBV15 and TRBJ2-5; 8 bases are a match to TRBD1. The CDR3 sequence is 14 residues long. The trim removed 0 bases at V and 4 bases at J, leaving 1 base unmatched. Germline V lookup: CDR1 LNHNV, CDR2 YYDKDF (reference sequence). CDR3 loop: CATSRDRGLETQYF. CDR3 nucleotide sequence: TGTGCCACCAGCAGAGACAGGGGGCTAGAGACCCAGTACTTC. The full variable domain, in which reference TRBV15 and TRBJ2-5 provide the parts outside the CDR3, is DAMVIQNPRYQVTQFGKPVTLSCSQTLNHNVMYWYQQKSSQAPKLLFHYYDKDFNNEADTPDNFQSRRPNTSFCFLDIRSPGLGDTAMYLCATSRDRGLETQYFGPGTRLLVL.

This clonotype was observed at least ten times. V gene TRBV5-5 combines with J gene TRBJ2-1; TRBD2 agrees at 7 bases. Trimming cost V 2 bases and J 2 bases; bases outside gene matches: 4. The length of the CDR3 is 15 residues. Germline V gene data show CDR1 as SGHKS and CDR2 as YYEKEE (reference sequence). CDR3 in DNA: TGTGCCAGCAGCTTACTGCGGGAGCCCTACAATGAGCAGTTCTTC. Its translation: CASSLLREPYNEQFF.